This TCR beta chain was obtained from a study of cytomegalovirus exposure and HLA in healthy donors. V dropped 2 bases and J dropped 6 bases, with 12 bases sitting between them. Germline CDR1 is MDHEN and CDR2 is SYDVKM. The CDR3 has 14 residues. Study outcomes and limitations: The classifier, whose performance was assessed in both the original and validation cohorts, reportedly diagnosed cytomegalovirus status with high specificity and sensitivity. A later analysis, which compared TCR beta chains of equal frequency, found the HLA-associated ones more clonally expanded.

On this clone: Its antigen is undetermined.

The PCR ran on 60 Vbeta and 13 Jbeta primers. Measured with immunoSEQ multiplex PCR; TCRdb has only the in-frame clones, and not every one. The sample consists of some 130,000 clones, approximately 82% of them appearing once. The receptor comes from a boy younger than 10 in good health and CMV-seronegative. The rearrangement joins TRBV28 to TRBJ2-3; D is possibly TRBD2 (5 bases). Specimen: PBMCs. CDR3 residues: CASSLNIPGDTQYF. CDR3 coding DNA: TGTGCCAGCAGTTTAAACATCCCGGGGGATACGCAGTATTTT. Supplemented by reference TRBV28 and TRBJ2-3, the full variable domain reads DVKVTQSSRYLVKRTGEKVFLECVQDMDHENMFWYRQDPGLGLRLIYFSYDVKMKEKGDIPEGYSVSREKKERFSLILESASTNQTSMYLCASSLNIPGDTQYFGPGTRLTVL.